The next 2 T cell receptor beta chains were all read from a single sample in a study of Ad26.COV2.S vaccination and SARS-CoV-2 variants. Sequencing was performed with immunoSEQ multiplex PCR; in TCRdb, only in-frame clones are kept and a portion is missing. Of about half a million clones in the sample, about 89% are singletons; the top ten hold roughly 1.7%. Stated treatment: 15 to 20 received Ad26.COV2.S at low or high dose, single or two shots; five or six received placebo; per-sample allocation not given. Repertoires come from day 63 after the first vaccine or placebo injection. The sequenced sample was peripheral blood, obtained in a trial of Ad26.COV2.S vaccine versus placebo. All receptors come from a person aged 18 to 59 who received the Ad26.COV2.S COVID-19 vaccine or a placebo.

There are a few counts of this clone. This sequence joins TRBV29-1 and TRBJ1-1, with 9 positions matching TRBD1. Germline values: CDR1 SQVTM, CDR2 ANQGSEA. Trimming removed 5 bases from V and 11 bases from J; junction bases left unmatched: 3. CDR3 length: 10 amino acids. The CDR3 DNA is TGCAGCGTTAACAGGGGGCAGGCTTTCTTT. It yields the protein CSVNRGQAFF.

The chain employs TRBV14 and TRBJ2-1, with TRBD2 as a possible D gene (7 bases). Germline assignment: CDR1 SGHDN and CDR2 FVKESK. V was trimmed by 2 bases and J by 7 bases, leaving 15 bases between them. This CDR3 spans 15 amino acids. CDR3 region: CASSQWSSGQNEQFF. The CDR3 DNA follows: TGTGCCAGCAGCCAATGGTCTAGCGGACAGAATGAGCAGTTCTTC.